Each of the 17 T cell receptor beta chains below was sequenced from the same sample in a study of blood T cell repertoires in COVID-19. Measured with immunoSEQ multiplex PCR; TCRdb has only the in-frame clones, and not every one. The sample lists roughly 260,000 clones, 88% occurring once. Sequenced input: peripheral blood. These receptors originate from a man between 60 and 75 years old who had recovered from COVID-19.

The chain links TRBV30 to TRBJ1-1; D call uncertain. Germline V gene data show CDR1 as GTSNPN and CDR2 as SVGIG (reference sequence). CDR3 size: 13 residues. The germline V and J ends were trimmed by 4 bases and 3 bases, with 12 bases remaining between them. The CDR3 sequence is CAWTRSGDTEAFF. CDR3 coding DNA: TGTGCCTGGACACGCTCGGGTGACACTGAAGCTTTCTTT. Drawing the rest from reference TRBV30 and TRBJ1-1, the complete variable domain is SQTIHQWPATLVQPVGSPLSLECTVEGTSNPNLYWYRQAAGRGLQLLFYSVGIGQISSEVPQNLSASRPQDRQFILSSKKLLLSDSGFYLCAWTRSGDTEAFFGQGTRLTVV.

The chain combines TRBV4-2 with TRBJ2-2; TRBD2 agrees at 10 bases. V was clipped by 5 bases and J by 7 bases; unmatched bases: 7. Germline CDR1 and CDR2: LGHNA and YNFKEQ. This CDR3 region has 15 residues. The CDR3 region is CASSEGLARGGELFF. CDR3 in DNA: TGTGCCAGCAGCGAGGGACTAGCGAGAGGCGGGGAGCTGTTTTTT.

This clone was found a few times. V gene TRBV5-1 combines with J gene TRBJ1-3; D is perhaps TRBD1 (6 bases). The CDR3 length is 14 residues. The V end lost 4 bases, the J end lost 1 base, and 9 bases lay between the germline ends. The germline gives CDR1 SGHRS, CDR2 YFSETQ. Here the CDR3 DNA reads TGCGCCAGCAGCCCTGGACAGTCTGGAAACACCATATATTTT. It yields the protein CASSPGQSGNTIYF.

The V gene is TRBV11-3, the J gene TRBJ2-5; the match to TRBD1 covers 9 bases. There are 17 residues in the CDR3. Germline assignment: CDR1 SGHNT and CDR2 YENEEA. The ends lost 3 bases at V and 3 bases at J; junction bases unmatched: 11. CDR3 DNA sequence: TGTGCCAGCAGCTTTGTTCGGGGGACAGGGAAGGAAGAGACCCAGTACTTC. It translates to CASSFVRGTGKEETQYF.

DNA for the CDR3: TGTGCCAGCAGCTTATCTAGCGGGGGGGCAGTTGAGCAGTTCTTC. Its translation: CASSLSSGGAVEQFF. This rearrangement joins TRBV13 to TRBJ2-1, with TRBD2 matching over 12 bases. The CDR3 length is 15 residues. Trimming took 2 bases from V and 9 from J; bases not matched to a gene: 5. Germline CDR1 reads PRHDT; CDR2 reads FYEKMQ (reference sequence).

CDR3: CASSLSPSSYEQYF. The CDR3 DNA reads as TGTGCCAGCAGCCTAAGTCCCTCGTCCTACGAGCAGTACTTC. The chain has TRBV7-9 and TRBJ2-7; no definite D call. This CDR3 has 14 residues. The germline V gene has CDR1 SEHNR and CDR2 FQNEAQ (reference sequence). Deletions cut 5 bases from V and 1 base from J, with 12 bases between. The whole variable domain, filled in from reference TRBV7-9 and TRBJ2-7, reads DTGVSQNPRHKITKRGQNVTFRCDPISEHNRLYWYRQTLGQGPEFLTYFQNEAQLEKSRLLSDRFSAERPKGSFSTLEIQRTEQGDSAMYLCASSLSPSSYEQYFGPGTRLTVT.

J is TRBJ2-7 and V is TRBV10-3; maybe TRBD1 (6 bases). CDR1 is ENHRY, CDR2 SYGVKD, per germline. The CDR3 is 17 amino acids. V was clipped by 1 base and J by 6 bases, with 22 bases between them. This CDR3 reads CAISEWSGAFVSTEQYF. In DNA, the CDR3 is TGTGCCATCAGTGAGTGGTCAGGGGCCTTCGTTAGCACCGAGCAGTACTTC.

This sequence joins TRBV5-1 and TRBJ2-2, with D maybe TRBD2 (6 bases). CDR1 is SGHRS, CDR2 YFSETQ, per germline. The CDR3 loop spans 15 amino acids. Trimming cost V 2 bases and J 4 bases, with 12 bases left between them. CDR3 sequence: CASSLAGHSTGELFF. The CDR3 DNA follows: TGCGCCAGCAGCTTAGCGGGTCACTCCACCGGGGAGCTGTTTTTT. Variable domain in full (rest from reference TRBV5-1 and TRBJ2-2): KAGVTQTPRYLIKTRGQQVTLSCSPISGHRSVSWYQQTPGQGLQFLFEYFSETQRNKGNFPGRFSGRQFSNSRSEMNVSTLELGDSALYLCASSLAGHSTGELFFGEGSRLTVL.

This clone was counted a few times. In DNA form, the CDR3 reads TGTGCCAGCAGTGACATGGAGCGGGGCCCAGATACGCAGTATTTT. As protein: CASSDMERGPDTQYF. The chain uses TRBV6-1 and TRBJ2-3; 7 nucleotides align to TRBD2. The CDR3 contains 15 residues. Per germline, CDR1 MNHNS and CDR2 SASEGT. V lost 3 bases to trimming and J lost 4 bases; unmatched junction nucleotides: 7.

This chain uses TRBV7-9 with TRBJ2-5, with 9 bases identical to TRBD1. After removal of 1 base from V and 2 bases from J, the junction contained 5 bases not matched to a gene. This CDR3 has 16 amino acids. Germline loops: CDR1 SEHNR, CDR2 FQNEAQ (reference sequence). CDR3 amino acids: CASSLGGGQGQETQYF. CDR3 DNA sequence: TGTGCCAGCAGCTTAGGCGGCGGACAGGGGCAAGAGACCCAGTACTTC.

CDR3 region: CASSEVQTGNTEAFF. CDR3 nucleotides: TGTGCCAGCAGTGAAGTCCAAACAGGGAACACTGAAGCTTTCTTT. This chain joins TRBV25-1 and TRBJ1-1; TRBD1 might be the D (5 bases). CDR3 size: 15 residues. Trimming stripped 2 bases from V and 1 base from J, with 11 bases between. Germline assignment: CDR1 MGHDK and CDR2 SYGVNS.

The table lists this clone with a count of one. This chain uses TRBV5-1 with TRBJ2-5; maybe TRBD1 (6 bases). V was shortened by 1 base and J by 1 base, with 11 bases between the two germline ends. CDR1 SGHRS and CDR2 YFSETQ come from the germline V gene. This CDR3 is built from 15 residues. The CDR3 nucleotides read TGCGCCAGCAGCTTGATGGGGGCGGCCCAAGAGACCCAGTACTTC. Its protein is CASSLMGAAQETQYF.

This chain links TRBV19 with TRBJ2-5; perhaps TRBD1 as D (7 bases). The V and J ends lost 3 bases and 5 bases respectively, with 13 bases between them. The CDR3 consists of 14 residues. Germline assignment: CDR1 LNHDA and CDR2 SQIVND (reference sequence). CDR3 in DNA: TGTGCCAGTAGTATCAACAGGGGAGGCGAGACCCAGTACTTC. As protein: CASSINRGGETQYF. Supplemented by reference TRBV19 and TRBJ2-5, the full variable domain reads DGGITQSPKYLFRKEGQNVTLSCEQNLNHDAMYWYRQDPGQGLRLIYYSQIVNDFQKGDIAEGYSVSREKKESFPLTVTSAQKNPTAFYLCASSINRGGETQYFGPGTRLLVL.

The genes are TRBV7-2 and TRBJ1-1, with no clear D. CDR3 length: 15 residues. Germline lookup yields CDR1 SGHTA and CDR2 FQGNSA. Trimming removed 1 base at V and 0 bases at J, with 9 bases between. CDR3 DNA sequence: TGTGCCAGCAGCTTAGATGGCAGTATGAACACTGAAGCTTTCTTT. Amino acids: CASSLDGSMNTEAFF.

The chain uses TRBV29-1 and TRBJ1-1; TRBD1 matches at 8 bases. Trimming removed 5 bases from V and 11 bases from J; junction bases left unmatched: 19. Germline V gene lookup returns CDR1 SQVTM and CDR2 ANQGSEA. This CDR3 contains 15 residues. DNA of the CDR3: TGCAGCGTTCGCGATACTCAACAGGGACAGGACGCGGCTTTCTTT. Translating it yields CSVRDTQQGQDAAFF.

In its sample, this clone was seen once. The chain recombines TRBV27 with TRBJ2-2; 8 nucleotides line up with TRBD1. This CDR3 has 14 residues. Looked up from germline, CDR1 is MNHEY and CDR2 is SMNVEV (reference sequence). Losses at the gene ends were 8 bases for V and 0 bases for J; bases not matched to a gene: 2. CDR3 DNA: TGTGCCAGCCGGGACAGGACGAACACCGGGGAGCTGTTTTTT. Protein: CASRDRTNTGELFF.

In its sample, this clone was seen once. The chain employs TRBV3-1 (or the pseudogene TRBV3-2) and TRBJ2-5; D is undetermined. Trimming left V 3 bases short and J 2 bases short, with 10 bases between. The CDR3 is made up of 14 amino acids. Germline assignment: CDR1 LGHDT and CDR2 YNNKEL (reference sequence). The CDR3 protein is CASSQVGQQETQYF. In DNA form, the CDR3 reads TGTGCCAGCAGCCAGGTTGGGCAGCAAGAGACCCAGTACTTC.